These 18 T cell receptor beta chains originate from one sample sequenced in a study of cytomegalovirus exposure and HLA in healthy donors. Primers included in the PCR were 60 Vbeta and 13 Jbeta primers. Repertoires were generated with immunoSEQ multiplex PCR, while TCRdb's copy carries only in-frame clones and drops some. Among approximately 150,000 clones listed, approximately 76% were seen once. Sequenced sample: PBMCs. The receptors stem from a man between 60 and 70 years old in good health and CMV-seronegative.

This clone showed up just a few times. The rearrangement links TRBV28 to TRBJ2-3; 8 nucleotides line up with TRBD2. Trimming at V came to 2 bases and at J to 5 bases, leaving 6 bases not matched to a gene. The length of the CDR3 is 15 residues. Germline V gene lookup returns CDR1 MDHEN and CDR2 SYDVKM. The CDR3 DNA is TGTGCCAGCAGTTTACCGGGGGGGGCCAGAGATACGCAGTATTTT. Translated, it gives CASSLPGGARDTQYF.

The V and J genes are TRBV15 and TRBJ2-1; tentatively, D is TRBD2 (6 bases). Germline loops: CDR1 LNHNV, CDR2 YYDKDF (reference sequence). V lost 3 bases, J lost 0 bases, and 15 bases lay in between. This CDR3 has 17 amino acids. The CDR3 sequence is CATSRGSGWSSYNEQFF. The CDR3 DNA reads as TGTGCCACCAGCAGGGGTAGCGGATGGAGCTCCTACAATGAGCAGTTCTTC.

As DNA, the CDR3 is TGTGCCAGCAGTTCCGGACTAGCGGGAGGGGGGGGCGAGCAGTACTTC. This encodes CASSSGLAGGGGEQYF. V is TRBV27 and J is TRBJ2-7; 15 nucleotides line up with TRBD2. V lost 4 bases to trimming and J lost 6 bases; unmatched junction nucleotides: 7. Germline loops: CDR1 MNHEY, CDR2 SMNVEV (reference sequence). This CDR3 is 16 amino acids long.

The sample holds a few counts of this clone. V is TRBV27 and J is TRBJ1-1, with 10 bases that match TRBD1. This CDR3 spans 16 amino acids. Germline loops: CDR1 MNHEY, CDR2 SMNVEV (reference sequence). Trimming cost V 5 bases and J 1 base; bases outside gene matches: 7. The CDR3 sequence: CASSKTGGRGNTEAFF. As DNA, the CDR3 is TGTGCCAGCAGTAAGACAGGGGGCAGGGGGAACACTGAAGCTTTCTTT.

The rearrangement joins TRBV6-5 to TRBJ2-5; 10 nucleotides agree with TRBD2. This CDR3 is built from 14 residues. J gave up 3 bases and V 5 bases, and 3 bases lay outside the gene matches. Germline V gene lookup returns CDR1 MNHEY and CDR2 SVGAGI. CDR3 bases: TGTGCCAGCAGTCTAGCGGGGGATAAAGAGACCCAGTACTTC. The encoded protein is CASSLAGDKETQYF.

The J gene is TRBJ1-3, the V gene TRBV6-5; D remains ambiguous. This CDR3 comprises 16 residues. In germline, CDR1 is MNHEY, CDR2 SVGAGI. The V end was cut by 0 bases, the J end by 2 bases, with 11 bases between. CDR3 DNA sequence: TGTGCCAGCAGTTACTCGATGTTCCAGGCTGGAAACACCATATATTTT. This codes for CASSYSMFQAGNTIYF.

This clone has just one count. The CDR3 loop is CASSARGQGRYTEAFF. The CDR3 DNA reads TGTGCCAGCAGCGCCCGGGGACAGGGGAGGTACACTGAAGCTTTCTTT. The rearrangement joins TRBV5-8 to TRBJ1-1; 10 bases match TRBD1. V was pared by 4 bases and J by 3 bases, with 9 bases of the junction left unmatched. The CDR3 has 16 amino acids. Per germline, CDR1 SGHTS and CDR2 YDEGEE. The full variable domain, with the rest looked up from reference TRBV5-8 and TRBJ1-1, is EAGVTQSPTHLIKTRGQQATLRCSPISGHTSVYWYQQALGLGLQFLLWYDEGEERNRGNFPPRFSGRQFPNYSSELNVNALELEDSALYLCASSARGQGRYTEAFFGQGTRLTVV.

The chain couples TRBV2 to TRBJ1-6, with D perhaps matching TRBD1 (5 bases). This CDR3 has 15 amino acids. V gave up 0 bases and J gave up 6 bases, with 9 bases separating them. Germline lookup yields CDR1 SNHLY and CDR2 FYNNEI. The CDR3 region has the DNA TGTGCCAGCAGTGAAGCGATCAGGGCTAATTCACCCCTCCACTTT. It translates to CASSEAIRANSPLHF.

CDR3 residues: CASSSSTGIPDQPQHF. Here the CDR3 DNA reads TGTGCCAGCAGCTCTAGTACAGGGATCCCAGATCAGCCCCAGCATTTT. The chain recombines TRBV5-6 with TRBJ1-5, with D possibly TRBD1 on 6 matching bases. Germline V lookup: CDR1 SGHDT, CDR2 YYEEEE. CDR3 length: 16 residues. V was clipped by 3 bases and J by 5 bases, with 18 bases between them.

Worth noting for this clone: Other nucleotide sequences from this sample produce the same CDR3. The chain has TRBV5-1 and TRBJ2-3; tentatively, D is TRBD2 (5 bases). Deletions cut 0 bases from V and 0 bases from J, with 8 bases between. CDR1 and CDR2 (germline): SGHRS, YFSETQ. This CDR3 spans 15 amino acids. CDR3 sequence reads: CASSLGGPSTDTQYF. CDR3 bases: TGCGCCAGCAGCTTGGGCGGGCCTAGCACAGATACGCAGTATTTT. Based on the CDR3 plus reference TRBV5-1 and TRBJ2-3, the full variable domain is KAGVTQTPRYLIKTRGQQVTLSCSPISGHRSVSWYQQTPGQGLQFLFEYFSETQRNKGNFPGRFSGRQFSNSRSEMNVSTLELGDSALYLCASSLGGPSTDTQYFGPGTRLTVL.

V is TRBV9 and J is TRBJ2-7; D might be TRBD1 (6 bases). The germline CDR1 and CDR2 sequences are SGDLS and YYNGEE. V lost 2 bases, J lost 4 bases, and 13 bases lay in between. CDR3 length equals 14 residues. The CDR3 region is CASSVQGHTYEQYF. CDR3 sequence (DNA): TGTGCCAGCAGCGTGCAGGGACATACTTACGAGCAGTACTTC.

The gene calls are TRBV5-1 and TRBJ2-5, with TRBD2 identical over 7 bases. CDR3 length equals 14 residues. The J segment lost 5 bases and the V segment lost 4 bases, leaving 8 bases of the junction unmatched. The germline gives CDR1 SGHRS, CDR2 YFSETQ. CDR3 bases: TGCGCCAGCAGCCCGCCGGGGGAGGGGGAGACCCAGTACTTC. Its translation is CASSPPGEGETQYF.

V usage is TRBV28 and J usage is TRBJ2-5, with no clear D. CDR1 and CDR2 (germline): MDHEN, SYDVKM. V gave up 6 bases and J gave up 3 bases, with 14 bases separating them. This CDR3 is 14 amino acids long. The CDR3 here is CASRPGGTEETQYF. DNA of the CDR3: TGTGCCAGCAGACCCGGTGGTACCGAAGAGACCCAGTACTTC. The variable domain in full, completed from reference TRBV28 and TRBJ2-5, reads DVKVTQSSRYLVKRTGEKVFLECVQDMDHENMFWYRQDPGLGLRLIYFSYDVKMKEKGDIPEGYSVSREKKERFSLILESASTNQTSMYLCASRPGGTEETQYFGPGTRLLVL.

CDR3 in DNA: TGCGCCAGCAGTCAATCGAAGGAGATCGGGGGGAGCCAGTACGAGCAGTACTTC. Protein: CASSQSKEIGGSQYEQYF. The V gene is TRBV23-1, the J gene TRBJ2-5; 7 nucleotides match TRBD2. The closer fit of TRBJ2-7 to the DNA end suggests the J call may be wrong. TRBV23-1 is labeled an ORF, and its function is uncertain. The CDR3 totals 18 residues.

This chain uses TRBV4-2 with TRBJ1-4; 9 nucleotides align to TRBD1. V lost 1 base and J lost 6; bases outside the gene matches: 9. CDR3 length: 17 residues. CDR1 and CDR2 (germline): LGHNA, YNFKEQ. The DNA of the CDR3 is TGTGCCAGCAGCCAAGGCTTAGTCCGGGACAGGGATGAAAAACTGTTTTTT. Translation: CASSQGLVRDRDEKLFF.

This clone occurred a few times. This chain connects TRBV18 to TRBJ1-4; possible D gene TRBD1, 6 bases. V shed 2 bases and J shed 14 bases, with 21 bases lying between them. CDR3 length: 15 amino acids. Germline CDR1 reads KGHSH; CDR2 reads LQKENI. For the CDR3, the DNA is TGTGCCAGCTCACCAGAAGGGGTTCTCCCTAGGGGGCTGTTTTTT. Protein product: CASSPEGVLPRGLFF.

Details on this clone: Distinct nucleotide sequences in the sample also encode this CDR3. The V gene is TRBV28, the J gene TRBJ1-6; 9 bases fit TRBD1. This CDR3 comprises 15 residues. V was clipped by 6 bases and J by 5 bases; unmatched bases: 5. From germline, CDR1 is MDHEN and CDR2 SYDVKM. Written as DNA, the CDR3 is TGTGCCAGCAGCCCGGGACAGGGTCATAATTCACCCCTCCACTTT. It is translated as CASSPGQGHNSPLHF.

The CDR3 loop reads CASSLVLAGNNEQFF. The CDR3 nucleotides read TGTGCCAGCAGCTTAGTACTAGCGGGAAACAATGAGCAGTTCTTC. V usage is TRBV7-9 and J usage is TRBJ2-1; 10 nucleotides agree with TRBD2. J lost 5 bases, V lost 1 base, and 2 bases had no gene match. The CDR3 is made up of 15 amino acids. Per germline, CDR1 SEHNR and CDR2 FQNEAQ (reference sequence).